Below, 14 T cell receptor beta chains from the same sample are listed, as sequenced in a study of blood T cell repertoires in COVID-19. TCRdb's copy holds only in-frame clones and misses some; the assay was immunoSEQ multiplex PCR. The sample carries 85,000 to 90,000 clones, approximately 86% recorded once. What was sequenced was peripheral blood. These receptors originate from a man older than 75 with active or convalescent COVID-19.

CDR3 in DNA: TGTGCCAGCAGCTTAGCCTTGGTGGGAGGGCGCAATGAGCAGTTCTTC. It encodes CASSLALVGGRNEQFF. The chain joins TRBV7-2 to TRBJ2-1; 7 bases line up with TRBD2. This CDR3 contains 16 residues. Germline V CDR1 and CDR2: SGHTA, FQGNSA. The junction had 8 bases not matched to a gene; V was cut back by 0 bases and J by 6 bases. The whole variable domain, remainder taken from reference TRBV7-2 and TRBJ2-1, is GAGVSQSPSNKVTEKGKDVELRCDPISGHTALYWYRQSLGQGLEFLIYFQGNSAPDKSGLPSDRFSAERTGGSVSTLTIQRTQQEDSAVYLCASSLALVGGRNEQFFGPGTRLTVL.

This clone was detected only a few times. The rearrangement links TRBV5-1 to TRBJ2-7; D not certain. Germline loops: CDR1 SGHRS, CDR2 YFSETQ. Trimming removed 0 bases from V and 3 bases from J, with 7 bases in between. The CDR3 sequence is 13 residues long. Here the CDR3 DNA reads TGCGCCAGCAGCTTGGACAGTCTCTACGAGCAGTACTTC. This codes for CASSLDSLYEQYF. The variable domain in full, with the rest retrieved from reference TRBV5-1 and TRBJ2-7, is KAGVTQTPRYLIKTRGQQVTLSCSPISGHRSVSWYQQTPGQGLQFLFEYFSETQRNKGNFPGRFSGRQFSNSRSEMNVSTLELGDSALYLCASSLDSLYEQYFGPGTRLTVT.

The chain recombines TRBV4-2 with TRBJ2-1; 9 bases are shared with TRBD2. This CDR3 spans 15 amino acids. Germline trimming cut 3 bases from V and 8 bases from J; bases unmatched to any gene: 8. Germline V gene sequence: CDR1 LGHNA, CDR2 YNFKEQ. The CDR3 coding sequence is TGTGCCAGCAGCCATAGCGGGAGAGGTCCCTATGAGCAGTTCTTC. This codes for CASSHSGRGPYEQFF.

The J gene is TRBJ2-7, the V gene TRBV6-2 or TRBV6-3; possibly TRBD2 for D (7 bases). The CDR3 contains 15 residues. The ends were cut back, 6 bases at V and 4 bases at J, with 19 bases in the middle. The germline CDR1 and CDR2 sequences are MNHEY and SVGEGT. The chain's CDR3 is CASSQPSGGPYEQYF. CDR3 DNA: TGTGCCAGCAGCCAACCTTCCGGGGGGCCTTACGAGCAGTACTTC.

This chain connects TRBV2 to TRBJ1-1; possible D gene TRBD1, 6 bases. The germline CDR1 and CDR2 sequences are SNHLY and FYNNEI. The V end was cut by 7 bases, the J end by 5 bases, with 11 bases between. CDR3 length: 12 residues. In nucleotides, the CDR3 is TGTGCCAGCACAGGGGAAGCGACTGAAGCTTTCTTT. This codes for CASTGEATEAFF.

This chain uses TRBV6-2 or TRBV6-3 with TRBJ2-1, with TRBD1 matching over 8 bases. This CDR3 has 14 amino acids. Germline V CDR1 and CDR2: MNHEY, SVGEGT. V was pared by 4 bases and J by 4 bases, with 3 bases of the junction left unmatched. DNA of the CDR3: TGTGCCAGCAGTTGGACAGGGACTTACAATGAGCAGTTCTTC. Translated, it gives CASSWTGTYNEQFF.

The chain joins TRBV15 to TRBJ1-2; the match to TRBD1 covers 8 bases. Germline CDR1 and CDR2: LNHNV and YYDKDF (reference sequence). V lost 4 bases, J lost 0 bases, and 4 bases stayed unmatched. The CDR3 sequence is 15 residues long. The CDR3 loop reads CATSITGGANYGYTF. The CDR3 DNA is TGTGCCACCAGCATTACAGGGGGAGCTAACTATGGCTACACCTTC.

V gene TRBV10-3 combines with J gene TRBJ1-5; D is possibly TRBD1 (5 bases). Trimming shortened V by 0 bases and J by 0 bases, and 12 bases separated the two germline ends. Germline assignment: CDR1 ENHRY and CDR2 SYGVKD. CDR3 size: 17 residues. CDR3 residues: CAISESATEHSNQPQHF. The CDR3 DNA follows: TGTGCCATCAGTGAGTCGGCGACAGAGCATAGCAATCAGCCCCAGCATTTT.

Of note for this clone: The sample carries other DNA sequences with the same CDR3. V gene TRBV11-2 combines with J gene TRBJ2-7; 12 positions match TRBD2. The CDR3 has 14 amino acids. With 5 bases clipped from V and 4 bases from J, the junction kept 3 bases outside the gene matches. CDR1 is SGHAT and CDR2 is FQNNGV in the germline V gene. The CDR3: CASSLAGGPYEQYF. CDR3 nucleotide sequence: TGTGCCAGCAGCCTAGCGGGAGGGCCATACGAGCAGTACTTC.

The chain links TRBV6-7 to TRBJ1-2; TRBD1 is a possible D gene (6 bases). TRBV6-7 is recorded as an ORF, its role being uncertain. This CDR3 is 17 amino acids long. Trimming stripped 0 bases from V and 2 bases from J, with 16 bases between. The CDR3 nucleotides are TGTGCCAGCAGTTACTCGAATTTCCCAGGGACAAACTATGGCTACACCTTC. Protein sequence: CASSYSNFPGTNYGYTF.

The CDR3 protein is CASSSQNRAEAFF. The DNA of the CDR3 is TGTGCCAGCAGCTCGCAGAACAGGGCTGAAGCTTTCTTT. The chain couples TRBV11-1 to TRBJ1-1, with D possibly being TRBD1 (6 bases). This CDR3 has 13 residues. V lost 4 bases to trimming and J lost 6 bases, with 12 bases between them. The germline V gene encodes CDR1 SGHAT and CDR2 FQDESV (reference sequence).

In DNA form, the CDR3 reads TGTGCCAGCAGCTTAATTGCAGGGGTTATCAAGGAGCAGTACTTC. Its protein product is CASSLIAGVIKEQYF. The chain joins TRBV11-2 to TRBJ2-7; TRBD1 is a possible D gene (6 bases). V lost 2 bases to trimming and J lost 7 bases, with 18 bases between them. CDR1 is SGHAT, CDR2 FQNNGV, per germline. The CDR3 totals 15 residues.

V usage is TRBV5-6 and J usage is TRBJ1-2; D gene uncertain. The ends were cut back, 0 bases at V and 2 bases at J, with 5 bases in the middle. Germline loops: CDR1 SGHDT, CDR2 YYEEEE. The CDR3 has 13 amino acids. Written as DNA, the CDR3 is TGTGCCAGCAGCTTGGGTCGGAACTATGGCTACACCTTC. As protein: CASSLGRNYGYTF.

The CDR3 bases are TGTGCCAGCAGTTACTCACTCACCGGGGAGCTGTTTTTT. Its translation is CASSYSLTGELFF. J is TRBJ2-2 and V is TRBV6-2 or TRBV6-3; D unclear. V lost 0 bases and J lost 4, with 3 bases in between. The CDR3 is 13 amino acids. The V gene's germline CDR1 is MNHEY and CDR2 SVGEGT.